This paragraph reports one TCR beta chain. Antigen unknown. CDR1 is MNHEY and CDR2 is SVGAGI in the germline V gene. V trimming: 4 bases; J trimming: 3 bases; junction bases outside the gene matches: 6. The CDR3 is 15 residues long. Sequenced by immunoSEQ multiplex PCR; TCRdb stores in-frame clones only, minus some. The sample has around 150,000 clones; 90% are singletons. The sample originates from a study of T cell responses to AZD1222 COVID-19 vaccine. At the level of the study: Some second doses came at about 4 weeks and others at about 12 weeks; these were pooled. General study findings and limits: Vaccination with two AZD1222 doses was followed by a rise in Spike-specific TCR breadth and depth. The donor group comprised mostly white British people and more females; the analysis possibly underestimated clonal diversity. Dominant at 160-218 and 743-854, vaccine-associated CD4 TCRs also spanned spike.

The specimen comprised peripheral blood, sampled on day 0 of AZD1222 vaccination. The receptor was derived from an adult in good health. The V call is TRBV6-5, the J call TRBJ1-3, with 7 bases matching TRBD1. CDR3 sequence reads: CASSSTGTFGNTIYF. The CDR3 DNA reads TGTGCCAGCAGTTCGACAGGGACGTTTGGAAACACCATATATTTT.